The T cell receptor (beta chain) under discussion was sequenced for a study of CD8 T cells in Susac syndrome. Germline values: CDR1 MDHEN, CDR2 SYDVKM. V was clipped by 5 bases and J by 2 bases; unmatched bases: 7. This CDR3 spans 15 amino acids. Sequencing of TCR beta was carried out in blood CD8+ and CD4+ T cells. TEMRA cells were FACS-enriched, with CD8+ and CD4+ T cells isolated negatively. It was with random hexamers that roughly 0.5 to 1 ug RNA was reverse transcribed. It was immunoSEQ multiplex PCR that amplified TCR beta CDR3 across 54 Vbeta and 13 Jbeta. In TCRdb, the immunoSEQ multiplex PCR reads were re-called with MiXCR into one record per CDR3 protein. Here the sample spans around 270,000 distinct CDR3 sequences, 85% being singletons.

The receptor comes from a human donor with multiple sclerosis. This chain joins TRBV28 and TRBJ2-7, with 9 bases matching TRBD2. The specimen was CD8+ T cells from PBMCs. The CDR3 DNA is TGTGCCAGCAGTCGACTAGCGGAAATACCCTACGAGCAGTACTTC. Residues: CASSRLAEIPYEQYF.